This T cell receptor beta chain stems from a study of cytomegalovirus exposure and HLA in healthy donors. Across the whole study: Out of fewer than 400 genotyped donors, around 80% belonged to the Caucasian-associated ancestry cluster. Study conclusions and caveats: By a later analysis, the bulk of CMV-associated TCR beta chains appeared HLA-restricted. As was reported, the classifier diagnosed cytomegalovirus status with high specificity and sensitivity.

With regard to this clone: As yet, its antigen is unknown.

PCR primers comprised 60 Vbeta and 13 Jbeta primers. Generated by immunoSEQ multiplex PCR, the TCRdb table keeps only in-frame clones and is missing some. This table lists 55,000 to 75,000 clones. The TCR originated in a male donor in good health and CMV-seronegative. Sample: PBMCs.

The CDR3 here is CASSQSLDSGSADTQYF. The CDR3 coding sequence is TGCGCCAGCAGTCAATCGTTGGATAGCGGGAGCGCAGATACGCAGTATTTT. V usage is TRBV23-1 and J usage is TRBJ2-3; 9 nucleotides match TRBD2. TRBV23-1 is given ORF status, its function remaining uncertain. Trimming removed 0 bases from V and 4 bases from J; junction bases left unmatched: 8. This CDR3 has 17 residues.